The sequence of this T cell receptor (beta chain) was determined in a study of blood T cell repertoires in COVID-19 (dated by TCRdb to about 2020). With regard to the full study: Samples from collaborators originated in the United States, Italy and Spain and spanned both the acute and convalescent phases of COVID-19. Nearly every sample came with metadata listing a de-identified subject ID, COVID-19 status, age in years and sex. Where HLA class I and class II types were available, the types were taken from metadata supplied by the sample provider, not from assay-based typing. Deeply sampled blood TCRbeta repertoires from subjects exposed to, actively infected with, or recovered from COVID-19 were included in the dataset. The material from the prospective study consisted of cDNA or gDNA derived from T cells, B-cell-depleted T cells, or PBMCs. A freely available public database, intended as a resource for researchers studying the immune response to SARS-CoV-2, is where the repertoires were released. Samples came from the ongoing ImmuneRACE study (first 160 participants) plus 1,254 subjects from 6 global collaborators. Broader findings and caveats from the paper: How much clinical and demographic metadata was included differed by source and by participant, and the metadata was provided uncurated.

V is cut by 3 bases and J by 7 bases, and the space between the germline ends is 12 bases. The CDR3 runs 14 residues from the cysteine to the phenylalanine. Only the CDR3 part of the read is kept: 42 bases, read in frame from the first base. The germline V gene provides CDR1 MNHEY and CDR2 SVGEGT. This clone was recorded a few times. Its antigen is unknown. Per-nucleotide qualities are absent, and no much larger clonotype sits a single base away. TCRbeta CDR3 regions were amplified from genomic DNA by means of the immunoSEQ Assay, a bias-controlled multiplex PCR. The paper's processing steps were these. Within the assay, amplification of reference gene primers was used to estimate how many nucleated cells each sample contained. Sequence reads were collapsed and filtered to measure the absolute abundance of every unique TCRbeta CDR3 rearrangement. For each sample, productive Simpson clonality was calculated as the square root of Simpson's diversity index across productive rearrangements. TCRdb limited this immuneACCESS table to in-frame rearrangements with V and J called. A share of clones is missing; checked studies link under half to unresolved V genes, and the rest is unexplained. The V and J calls and clone size were taken over from that table, and D and trimming were inferred from the DNA. In this sample the table shows approximately 180,000 clones, approximately 86% of which occur a single time. The ten largest clones capture 1.6% of the sample.

The collaborating institutions used their own protocols to collect whole blood in K2EDTA tubes. For TCRbeta analysis, collaborators shipped samples as frozen whole blood, isolated PBMCs, or DNA extracted from either of those sample types. The sample was peripheral blood. This TCR derives from a woman aged 45-65 years with acute or convalescent COVID-19. Recombination connected TRBV6-2 or TRBV6-3 to TRBJ1-4; no D gene is confidently identified. The nucleotide sequence reads TGTGCCAGCAGTTATAACGAAGAGGTTGAAAAACTGTTTTTT. Translated, it gives CASSYNEEVEKLFF.